This T cell receptor (beta chain) was profiled in a study of CD8+ T cells in alopecia areata (dated by TCRdb to between 2017 and 2018). With respect to the entire study: Treated patients were enrolled in an open-label pilot trial of oral tofacitinib, 5 to 10 mg twice daily, for moderate-to-severe alopecia areata. Amplification of TCRbeta CDR3 regions was done by immunoSEQ multiplex PCR using 35 Vbeta forward primers and 13 Jbeta reverse primers. Biopsies were taken from tofacitinib-treated patients at baseline and again at 4 and 24 weeks into treatment, and several of those patients also had a later scalp biopsy. The SALT score, which quantifies the percentage of affected scalp surface area, was used to measure disease severity in treated patients. Scalp tissue and sorted CD4+ and CD8+ peripheral blood T cells from patchy and totalis/universalis alopecia areata patients and from healthy controls were covered by human TCRbeta sequencing. Clonality in the scalp was compared among normal scalp (n=4), patchy alopecia areata scalp (n=8), and alopecia totalis/universalis scalp (n=8). RNA came from the PAXgene miRNA kit for fixed scalp, the miRNeasy kit for PBMCs, and the RNeasy kit for mouse skin. Patients received tofacitinib for 6 to 18 months and were then followed off drug for 6 months to check for delayed response and recurrence. In both human patients and the C3H/HeJ mouse model, the study applied high-throughput TCRbeta sequencing to look at T cell clonal expansion in alopecia areata. What the authors observed across the whole study: Tofacitinib significantly decreased scalp clonality and the number of expanded CD8+ clones among the top 100 scalp clones. Compared with mice, TCR sequences shared between patients were less clear, possibly partly because of HLA diversity across the patient population. Many expanded lesional clones were found to persist in scalp and blood during tofacitinib treatment, and relapse after treatment cessation may be partly explained by this persistence. Scalp TCR repertoire analysis is complicated because resident alphabeta T cells in normal human skin are also sequenced, whereas mouse skin is dominated by gammadelta T cells. Compared with normal scalp, lesional scalp had higher clonality and more expanded CD8+ clones, particularly in alopecia totalis/universalis, a pattern that suggests antigenic drive. Because the treated cohort was small and had only one nonresponder, larger studies are needed to examine links between baseline CD8+ expansion and response.

The time point tag for this specimen amounts to: around 29 days on oral tofacitinib. The sample's treatment or condition label, decoded: oral pan-JAK inhibitor, 5-10 mg twice daily. Lesional scalp punch biopsies and peripheral blood were collected from alopecia areata patients. PBMCs were separated by density centrifugation and stained for CD3, CD4 and CD8, after which CD4+ and CD8+ T cells were sorted on a FACSAria. Libraries were made using the immunoSEQ multiplex PCR assay. RNA was extracted from all samples and reverse transcribed into cDNA as template for TCR sequencing. SuperScript III was used to make first-strand cDNA, primed with a 2:1 mix of oligo-dT and random hexamers. Amplification bias was assessed with a synthetic immune receptor repertoire, and residual bias was removed computationally. The original methods were these. After raw reads were preprocessed to remove errors, the CDR3 was defined following IMGT conventions as running from the conserved cysteine to phenylalanine. Clonality was calculated as 1 minus Shannon entropy normalized by log2 of the number of productive unique TCRs. CD4 or CD8 identity of scalp clones was inferred by cross-referencing scalp TCRbeta sequences with sorted blood CD4 and CD8 repertoires. TCRdb took over this immuneACCESS table, retaining in-frame rearrangements with V and J assigned. Such tables are incomplete; in checked studies, under half of the missing clones stem from an unresolved V gene, and the remainder is unexplained. The DNA gave D and trimming, while V, J and clone size come from that table. The table for this sample lists 200,000 to 250,000 clones; about three fifths of them were counted only once. About 1.6% of the sample is in the top ten clones.

As regards this clone: No cognate antigen has been identified for it. Qualities for individual bases were not recorded, and no much larger clone is one base off.

Trimming takes 0 bases off V and 5 bases off J; junction bases not matched to a gene: 3. Including the terminal cysteine and phenylalanine, the CDR3 comprises 15 residues. The only DNA kept is the CDR3, 45 bases in frame from the first base. The germline V gene supplies CDR1 SNHLY and CDR2 FYNNEI. Rearrangement joined TRBV2 to TRBJ1-2; 10 bases in the junction line up with TRBD1. This receptor was obtained from a human donor with alopecia areata. The sequencing used CD4+ T cells sorted from blood, collected at week 4, from a patient treated with tofacitinib. The nucleotide sequence is TGTGCCAGCAGTGAAGCGGGACAGGGGCAGTATGGCTACACCTTC. The translation is CASSEAGQGQYGYTF.